This entry features one TCR beta chain sequence. Its specificity is unknown. Germline values: CDR1 SGHNT, CDR2 YENEEA. This CDR3 contains 15 residues. With 2 bases clipped from V and 4 bases from J, the junction kept 3 bases outside the gene matches. The method was immunoSEQ multiplex PCR; TCRdb's version includes in-frame clones alone and lacks a portion of them. The data show approximately 70,000 clones, with 70% to 90% seen just once and about 9% held by the top ten. This sample was included in a study of T cell responses to AZD1222 COVID-19 vaccine. General observations from the study: Seropositive AZD1222 recipients at baseline numbered only five or six. Vaccine-related CD4 TCRs covered spike, predominating at 160-218 and 743-854. Females outnumbered males among donors, who were mostly white British; clonal diversity was possibly underestimated.

Sample: peripheral blood, taken 28 days after the second dose of the MenACWY control vaccine. This chain uses TRBV11-3 with TRBJ2-2; 8 bases map to TRBD1. This TCR was recovered from an adult who received the MenACWY meningococcal vaccine as a control. CDR3 in DNA: TGTGCCAGCAGCTTACTAACAGGGGGCACCGGGGAGCTGTTTTTT. This gives the protein CASSLLTGGTGELFF.